This paragraph reports one T cell receptor beta chain. J lost 1 base, V lost 6 bases, and 10 bases had no gene match. Germline loops: CDR1 MNHEY, CDR2 SMNVEV (reference sequence). This CDR3 has 16 amino acids. Per the original data handling: Quantification of nucleated cells was approximated via reference gene primer amplification. TCRdb keeps only in-frame clones here, not all; method: immunoSEQ multiplex PCR. That table is the source of V, J and clone size, and D and trimming were worked out from the DNA. The data hold 200,000 to 300,000 clones, with 84% observed a single time. The sample originates from a study of blood T cell repertoires in COVID-19. Overall study context: From the United States, Italy and Spain came samples of acute and convalescent COVID-19. PBMCs, B-cell-depleted T cells, or T cells were the source of the cDNA or gDNA that made up the material.

The V gene is TRBV27, the J gene TRBJ1-1; 8 nucleotides align to TRBD1. The TCR was taken from a man aged 55 to 70 with acute or convalescent COVID-19. Sequencing was carried out using peripheral blood. This chain's CDR3 is CASRRPQGAGNTEAFF. CDR3 in DNA: TGTGCCAGCAGGCGACCTCAGGGGGCCGGGAACACTGAAGCTTTCTTT.